The TCR beta chain under discussion was sequenced for a study of early T cells in non-severe SARS-CoV-2 infection. Study as a whole: From unsorted whole blood, bulk RNA was sequenced, and the chains remained unpaired.

The study, taken as a whole, reports: The matching step, a VDJdb search, favored anti-spike CD8 responses and missed private and CD4 specificities.

This clonotype is judged medium-sized (0.01 to 0.1%). Its target is unknown. In TCRdb, the 5' RACE reads were re-called with MiXCR into one record per CDR3 protein. In the table there are approximately 34,000 distinct CDR3 sequences, about 8% of which are singletons. The CDR3 is made up of 16 amino acids. Trimming removed 3 bases from V and 5 bases from J; junction bases left unmatched: 15. Germline loops: CDR1 DFQATT, CDR2 SNEGSKA (reference sequence). V is TRBV20-1 and J is TRBJ2-7, with TRBD1 matching 8 bases. This sequence was found in an adult who was a healthcare worker with PCR-confirmed SARS-CoV-2 infection or an uninfected control (not recorded which). The starting material was whole blood, obtained at baseline. This chain's CDR3 is CSASAHTGGRMNEQYF. The CDR3 DNA reads as TGCAGTGCTAGCGCCCACACAGGGGGTCGAATGAACGAGCAGTACTTC.